This TCR beta chain was identified in a study of shared clonotypes between healthy human individuals. It was across several immunoSEQ plates that each subset's genomic DNA was evenly split. Using immunoSEQ multiplex PCR, the repertoire was profiled, and TCRdb retains in-frame clones only, with some absent. The sample lists about 2.1 million clones; 90% to 95% were seen once. The study's findings and limits: A reduction in generation probabilities was seen for non-shared clonotypes relative to those shared by all four donors. Across a handful of donors, naive CD4 shared approximately 4.5%, naive CD8 less than 4%, memory CD4 about 2.5%, memory CD8 0.4% to 0.5%. Sorted-subset sequencing was shown by rarefaction to be incomplete despite large depth.

Only CD45RO-negative cells positively selected for CCR7 counted as naive CD8 cells, so terminally differentiated effector memory CD45RA+ cells were excluded. In regard to this clone: As yet, its antigen is unknown.

In germline, CDR1 is MGHDK, CDR2 SYGVNS. The CDR3 spans 13 residues. The ends were cut back, 6 bases at V and 4 bases at J, with 13 bases in the middle. The clonotype was recovered from a man between 18 and 35 years old in good health. Some clones in this sample may be carry-over from other donors' samples. Sample: naive CD8+ T cells from PBMCs. This chain joins TRBV25-1 and TRBJ2-7; possible D gene TRBD1, 6 bases. CDR3 amino acids: CASSARQDYEQYF. The CDR3 nucleotides are TGTGCCAGCAGCGCCCGACAGGATTACGAGCAGTACTTC.